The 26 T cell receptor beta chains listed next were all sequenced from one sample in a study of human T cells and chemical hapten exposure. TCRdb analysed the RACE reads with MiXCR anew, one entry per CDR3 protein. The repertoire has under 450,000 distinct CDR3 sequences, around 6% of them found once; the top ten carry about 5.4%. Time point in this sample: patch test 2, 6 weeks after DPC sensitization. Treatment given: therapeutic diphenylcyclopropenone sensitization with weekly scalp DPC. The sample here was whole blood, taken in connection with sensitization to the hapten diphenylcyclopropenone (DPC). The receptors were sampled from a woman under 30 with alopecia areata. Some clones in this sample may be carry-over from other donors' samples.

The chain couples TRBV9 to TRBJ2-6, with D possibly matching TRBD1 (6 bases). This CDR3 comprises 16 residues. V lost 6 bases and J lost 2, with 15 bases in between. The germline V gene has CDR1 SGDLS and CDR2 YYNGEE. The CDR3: CASTPGQTAGANVLTF. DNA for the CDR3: TGTGCCAGCACCCCCGGACAGACCGCTGGGGCCAACGTCCTGACTTTC.

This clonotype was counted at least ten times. As DNA, the CDR3 is TGTGCCAGCAGCCAGACAGGGACCTATGGCTACACCTTC. It specifies CASSQTGTYGYTF. The chain combines TRBV12-3 or TRBV12-4 with TRBJ1-2; 7 nucleotides align to TRBD1. Losses at the gene ends were 6 bases for V and 4 bases for J; bases not matched to a gene: 5. There are 13 residues in the CDR3.

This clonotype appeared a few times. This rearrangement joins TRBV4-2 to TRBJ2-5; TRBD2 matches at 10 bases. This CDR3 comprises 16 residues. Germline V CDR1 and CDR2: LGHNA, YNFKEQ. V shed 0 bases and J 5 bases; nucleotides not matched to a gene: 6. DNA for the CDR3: TGTGCCAGCAGCCAAGATCCCCTAGCGGGGGCGGAGACCCAGTACTTC. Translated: CASSQDPLAGAETQYF.

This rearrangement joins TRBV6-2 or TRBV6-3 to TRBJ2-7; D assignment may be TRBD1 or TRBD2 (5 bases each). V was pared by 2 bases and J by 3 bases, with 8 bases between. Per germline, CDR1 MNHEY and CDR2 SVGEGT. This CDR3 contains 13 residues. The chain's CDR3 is CASSYGGIYEQYF. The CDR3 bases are TGTGCCAGCAGTTACGGGGGAATCTACGAGCAGTACTTC.

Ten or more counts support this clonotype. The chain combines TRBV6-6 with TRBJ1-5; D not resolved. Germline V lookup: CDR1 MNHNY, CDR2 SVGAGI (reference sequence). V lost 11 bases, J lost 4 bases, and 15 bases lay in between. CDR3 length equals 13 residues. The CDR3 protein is CASTVGSNQPQHF. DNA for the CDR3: TGTGCCTCAACGGTGGGGTCTAATCAGCCCCAGCATTTT.

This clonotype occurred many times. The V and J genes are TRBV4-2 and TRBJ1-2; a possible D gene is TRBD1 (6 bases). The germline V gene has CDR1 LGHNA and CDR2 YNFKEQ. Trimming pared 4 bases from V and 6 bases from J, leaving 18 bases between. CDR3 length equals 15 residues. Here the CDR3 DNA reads TGTGCCAGCAGCCGTTCAGTGGGGGGCATCGATGGCTACACCTTC. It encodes CASSRSVGGIDGYTF.

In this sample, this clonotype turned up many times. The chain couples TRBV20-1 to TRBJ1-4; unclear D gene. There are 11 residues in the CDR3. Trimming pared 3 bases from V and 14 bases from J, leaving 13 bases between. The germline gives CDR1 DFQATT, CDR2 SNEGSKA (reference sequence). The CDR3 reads CSASTRMRLFF. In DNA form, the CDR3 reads TGCAGTGCTAGTACGAGGATGCGGCTGTTTTTT.

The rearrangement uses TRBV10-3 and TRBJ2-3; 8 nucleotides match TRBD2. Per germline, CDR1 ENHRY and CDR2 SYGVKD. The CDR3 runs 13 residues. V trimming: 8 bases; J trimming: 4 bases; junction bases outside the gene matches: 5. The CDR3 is CAIRLAGSDTQYF. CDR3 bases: TGTGCCATCCGCCTAGCGGGTTCAGATACGCAGTATTTT.

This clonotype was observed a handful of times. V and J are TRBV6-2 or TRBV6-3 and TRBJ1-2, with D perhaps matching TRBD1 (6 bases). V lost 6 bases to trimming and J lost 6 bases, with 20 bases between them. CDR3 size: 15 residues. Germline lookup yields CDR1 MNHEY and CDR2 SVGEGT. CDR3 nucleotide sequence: TGTGCCAGCAGCAGGTCAGGGACAACAGAGAATGGCTACACCTTC. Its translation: CASSRSGTTENGYTF.

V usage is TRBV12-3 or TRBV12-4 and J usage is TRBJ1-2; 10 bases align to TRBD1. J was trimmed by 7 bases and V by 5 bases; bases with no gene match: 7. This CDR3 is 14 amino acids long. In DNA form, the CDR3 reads TGTGCCAGCAGTCAACCGGGACAGGGGTCTGGCTACACCTTC. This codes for CASSQPGQGSGYTF.

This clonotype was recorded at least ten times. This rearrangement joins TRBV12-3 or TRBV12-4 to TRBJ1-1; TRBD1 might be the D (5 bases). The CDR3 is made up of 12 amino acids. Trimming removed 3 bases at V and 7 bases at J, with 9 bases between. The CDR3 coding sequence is TGTGCCAGCAGTTTTTCAACAGGTGAAGCTTTCTTT. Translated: CASSFSTGEAFF.

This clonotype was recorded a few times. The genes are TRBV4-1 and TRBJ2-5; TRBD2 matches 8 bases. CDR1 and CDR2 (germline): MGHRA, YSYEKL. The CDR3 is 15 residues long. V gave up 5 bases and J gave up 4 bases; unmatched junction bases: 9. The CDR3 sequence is CASSSGRRGGETQYF. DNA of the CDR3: TGCGCCAGCAGCTCTGGACGCCGGGGGGGAGAGACCCAGTACTTC.

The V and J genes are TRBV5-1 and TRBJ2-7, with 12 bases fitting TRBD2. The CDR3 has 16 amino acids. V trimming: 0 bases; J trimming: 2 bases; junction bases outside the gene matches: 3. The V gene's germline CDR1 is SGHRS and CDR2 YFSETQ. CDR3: CASSLGLAGAAYEQYF. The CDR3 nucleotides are TGCGCCAGCAGCTTGGGACTAGCGGGGGCCGCCTACGAGCAGTACTTC.

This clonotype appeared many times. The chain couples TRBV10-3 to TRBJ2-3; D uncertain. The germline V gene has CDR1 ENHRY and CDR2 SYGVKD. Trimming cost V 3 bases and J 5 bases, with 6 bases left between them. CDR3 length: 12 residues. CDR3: CAISEKLDTQYF. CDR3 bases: TGTGCCATCAGTGAAAAGTTAGATACGCAGTATTTT.

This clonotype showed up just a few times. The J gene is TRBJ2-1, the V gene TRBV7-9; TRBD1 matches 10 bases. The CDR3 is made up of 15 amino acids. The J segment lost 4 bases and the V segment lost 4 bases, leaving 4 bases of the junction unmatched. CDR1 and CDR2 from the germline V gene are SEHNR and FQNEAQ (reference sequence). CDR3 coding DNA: TGTGCCAGCAGCTACCGGGACAGGGGTTACAATGAGCAGTTCTTC. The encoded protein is CASSYRDRGYNEQFF.

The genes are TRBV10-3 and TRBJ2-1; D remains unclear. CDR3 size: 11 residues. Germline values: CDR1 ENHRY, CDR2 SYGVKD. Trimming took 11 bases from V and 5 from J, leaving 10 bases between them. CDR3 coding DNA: TGTGCCGTATCACGGGACAATGAGCAGTTCTTC. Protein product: CAVSRDNEQFF.

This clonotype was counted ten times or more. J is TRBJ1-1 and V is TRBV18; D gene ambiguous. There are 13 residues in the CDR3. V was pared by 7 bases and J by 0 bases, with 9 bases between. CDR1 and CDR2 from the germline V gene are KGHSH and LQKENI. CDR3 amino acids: CASFRTVNTEAFF. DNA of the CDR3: TGTGCCAGCTTCCGGACGGTGAACACTGAAGCTTTCTTT.

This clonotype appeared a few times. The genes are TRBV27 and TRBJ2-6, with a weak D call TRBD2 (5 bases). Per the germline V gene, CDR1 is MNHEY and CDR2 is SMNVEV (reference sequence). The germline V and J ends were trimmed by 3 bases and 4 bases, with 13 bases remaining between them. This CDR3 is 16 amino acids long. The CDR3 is CASSFRILAGANVLTF. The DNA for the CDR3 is TGTGCCAGCAGTTTCCGGATCCTAGCCGGGGCCAACGTCCTGACTTTC.

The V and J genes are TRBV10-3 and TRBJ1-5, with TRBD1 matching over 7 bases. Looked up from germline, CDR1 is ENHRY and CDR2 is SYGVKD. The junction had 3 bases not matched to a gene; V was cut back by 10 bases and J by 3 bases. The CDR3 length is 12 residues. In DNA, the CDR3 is TGTGCCACCGGGACAGACAATCAGCCCCAGCATTTT. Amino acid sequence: CATGTDNQPQHF.

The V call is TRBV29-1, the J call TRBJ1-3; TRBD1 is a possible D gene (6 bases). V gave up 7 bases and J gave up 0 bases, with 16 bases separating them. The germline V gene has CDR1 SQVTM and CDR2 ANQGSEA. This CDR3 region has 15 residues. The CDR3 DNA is TGCAGCGACTACCGGGGGCAGTGCTCTGGAAACACCATATATTTT. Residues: CSDYRGQCSGNTIYF. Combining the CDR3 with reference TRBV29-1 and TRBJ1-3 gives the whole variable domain SAVISQKPSRDICQRGTSLTIQCQVDSQVTMMFWYRQQPGQSLTLIATANQGSEATYESGFVIDKFPISRPNLTFSTLTVSNMSPEDSSIYLCSDYRGQCSGNTIYFGEGSWLTVV.

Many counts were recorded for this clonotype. The CDR3 coding sequence is TGTGCCAGCAGTTTGGGGACAGGGGGCTTCTATGGCTACACCTTC. It yields the protein CASSLGTGGFYGYTF. J is TRBJ1-2 and V is TRBV27; TRBD1 matches at 12 bases. After removal of 3 bases from V and 4 bases from J, the junction contained 3 bases not matched to a gene. This CDR3 is 15 amino acids long. Germline assignment: CDR1 MNHEY and CDR2 SMNVEV (reference sequence).

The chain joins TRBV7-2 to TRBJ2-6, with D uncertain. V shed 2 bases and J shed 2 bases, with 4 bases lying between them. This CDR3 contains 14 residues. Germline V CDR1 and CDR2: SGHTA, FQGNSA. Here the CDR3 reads CASSLYTGANVLTF. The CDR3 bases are TGTGCCAGCAGCTTATATACTGGGGCCAACGTCCTGACTTTC.

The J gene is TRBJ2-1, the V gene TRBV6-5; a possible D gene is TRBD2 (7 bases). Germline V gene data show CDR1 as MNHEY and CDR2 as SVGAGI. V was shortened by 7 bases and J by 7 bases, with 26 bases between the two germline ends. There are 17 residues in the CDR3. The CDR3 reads CASTPQRTGRGRNEQFF. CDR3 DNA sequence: TGTGCCAGCACCCCGCAACGAACAGGGAGGGGAAGGAATGAGCAGTTCTTC.

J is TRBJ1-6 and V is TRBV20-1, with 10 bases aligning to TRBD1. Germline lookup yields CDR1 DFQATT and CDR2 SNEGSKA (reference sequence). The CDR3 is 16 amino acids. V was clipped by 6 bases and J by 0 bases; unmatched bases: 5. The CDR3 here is CSAPGQGSSYNSPLHF. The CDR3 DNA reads TGCAGTGCACCGGGACAGGGGAGCTCCTATAATTCACCCCTCCACTTT.

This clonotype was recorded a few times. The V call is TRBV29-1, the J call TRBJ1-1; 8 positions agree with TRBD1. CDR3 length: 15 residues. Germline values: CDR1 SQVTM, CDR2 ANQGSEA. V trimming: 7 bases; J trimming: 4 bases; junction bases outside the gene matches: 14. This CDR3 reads CSASMLGQGGTEAFF. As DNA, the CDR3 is TGCAGCGCTTCCATGCTCGGACAGGGAGGCACTGAAGCTTTCTTT.

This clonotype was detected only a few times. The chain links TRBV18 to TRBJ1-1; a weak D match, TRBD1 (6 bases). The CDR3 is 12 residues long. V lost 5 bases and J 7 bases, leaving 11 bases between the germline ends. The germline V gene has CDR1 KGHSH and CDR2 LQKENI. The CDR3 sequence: CASSTTGGEAFF. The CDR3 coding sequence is TGTGCCAGCTCAACGACAGGAGGTGAAGCTTTCTTT.